The 31 T cell receptor beta chains below come from one sample, sequenced in a study of early T cells in non-severe SARS-CoV-2 infection. Via MiXCR, TCRdb re-called the 5' RACE reads, giving one row per CDR3 protein. The repertoire has tens of thousands of distinct CDR3 sequences, under 15% of them found once; the top ten carry over 3%. Input material: whole blood. The receptors were gathered from an adult who was a healthcare worker with PCR-confirmed SARS-CoV-2 infection or an uninfected control (not recorded which).

The table lists this clonotype with a few counts. This chain connects TRBV9 to TRBJ2-1; the match to TRBD2 covers 8 bases. V lost 9 bases, J lost 5 bases, and 10 bases stayed unmatched. Germline-derived CDR1 and CDR2 are SGDLS and YYNGEE. This CDR3 contains 14 residues. DNA for the CDR3: TGTGCCACCTCACCGGGACTAGTGGACAATGAGCAGTTCTTC. Translation gives CATSPGLVDNEQFF. Combining the CDR3 with reference TRBV9 and TRBJ2-1 gives the whole variable domain DSGVTQTPKHLITATGQRVTLRCSPRSGDLSVYWYQQSLDQGLQFLIQYYNGEERAKGNILERFSAQQFPDLHSELNLSSLELGDSALYFCATSPGLVDNEQFFGPGTRLTVL.

This clonotype came up a few times. This rearrangement joins TRBV7-9 to TRBJ1-1; the match to TRBD1 covers 7 bases. There are 13 residues in the CDR3. With 8 bases clipped from V and 11 bases from J, the junction kept 14 bases outside the gene matches. Looked up from germline, CDR1 is SEHNR and CDR2 is FQNEAQ (reference sequence). DNA for the CDR3: TGTGCCAGCCTTGACGGGGGACAGTTAGAGGCTTTCTTT. Protein sequence: CASLDGGQLEAFF.

In its sample, this clonotype was seen many times. V usage is TRBV30 and J usage is TRBJ2-3, with a possible D match to TRBD1 (6 bases). V was clipped by 2 bases and J by 6 bases, with 12 bases between them. This CDR3 region has 13 residues. Germline-derived CDR1 and CDR2 are GTSNPN and SVGIG (reference sequence). The CDR3 region has the DNA TGTGCCTGGAGTCTGGGGGCAAGGGATACGCAGTATTTT. It codes for CAWSLGARDTQYF.

The chain employs TRBV18 and TRBJ2-2, with 7 nucleotides matching TRBD1. This CDR3 region has 13 residues. From germline, CDR1 is KGHSH and CDR2 LQKENI. Trimming cost V 6 bases and J 4 bases; bases outside gene matches: 2. The CDR3 here is CASSAGGTGELFF. The CDR3 nucleotides read TGTGCCAGCTCGGCAGGGGGCACCGGGGAGCTGTTTTTT.

This chain connects TRBV6-5 to TRBJ2-7; maybe TRBD2 (6 bases). Germline CDR1 MNHEY, CDR2 SVGAGI. The CDR3 extends over 15 amino acids. The V end lost 0 bases, the J end lost 7 bases, and 16 bases lay between the germline ends. The CDR3 nucleotides read TGTGCCAGCAGTTACTCAACGACTGGAGCGGGTGAGCAGTACTTC. The encoded protein is CASSYSTTGAGEQYF.

This rearrangement joins TRBV28 to TRBJ2-7; 10 bases align to TRBD1. The CDR3 runs to 15 residues. Germline lookup yields CDR1 MDHEN and CDR2 SYDVKM. Trimming at V came to 6 bases and at J to 0 bases, leaving 5 bases not matched to a gene. This CDR3 is CASRPGDRGSYEQYF. The CDR3 bases are TGTGCCAGCAGACCCGGGGACAGGGGCTCCTACGAGCAGTACTTC.

The rearrangement links TRBV6-2 or TRBV6-3 to TRBJ2-2; 12 bases are shared with TRBD2. Germline V gene data show CDR1 as MNHEY and CDR2 as SVGEGT. V lost 6 bases and J lost 5; bases outside the gene matches: 4. CDR3 length: 15 residues. CDR3 bases: TGTGCCAGCAGGAAAGGGACTAGCGGGACCGGGGAGCTGTTTTTT. This encodes CASRKGTSGTGELFF.

The sample holds many counts of this clonotype. This sequence joins TRBV2 and TRBJ2-2; D is uncertain. Trimming took off 7 bases at V and 3 bases at J, with 6 bases between the two ends. Germline-derived CDR1 and CDR2 are SNHLY and FYNNEI. This CDR3 is 12 amino acids long. This CDR3 is CASTGDTGELFF. CDR3 coding DNA: TGTGCCAGCACTGGGGACACCGGGGAGCTGTTTTTT.

The chain carries TRBV4-1 and TRBJ2-7; D is unclear. Germline assignment: CDR1 MGHRA and CDR2 YSYEKL. Trimming left V 6 bases short and J 6 bases short, with 15 bases between. The CDR3 covers 13 residues. DNA of the CDR3: TGCGCCAGCAGTCCTACTGGTCGGAGCGAGCAGTACTTC. Protein product: CASSPTGRSEQYF.

This clonotype was seen ten or more times. The rearrangement links TRBV19 to TRBJ2-1; 9 bases fit TRBD2. The CDR3 spans 15 residues. Germline V gene lookup returns CDR1 LNHDA and CDR2 SQIVND (reference sequence). J was trimmed by 7 bases and V by 3 bases; bases with no gene match: 7. The CDR3 loop reads CASSIGGRAGNEQFF. The CDR3 DNA is TGTGCCAGTAGTATTGGCGGGAGGGCCGGGAATGAGCAGTTCTTC.

This clonotype was counted only a few times. CDR3 amino acids: CSVEGKREGVDTQYF. DNA of the CDR3: TGCAGCGTTGAAGGGAAGCGGGAGGGGGTAGATACGCAGTATTTT. The chain is built from TRBV29-1 and TRBJ2-3; TRBD2 agrees at 10 bases. The CDR3 has 15 amino acids. Germline assignment: CDR1 SQVTM and CDR2 ANQGSEA. V gave up 1 base and J gave up 5 bases; unmatched junction bases: 6.

This clonotype was seen a few times. The chain is built from TRBV6-5 and TRBJ2-7, with 7 bases lining up with TRBD1. The germline V gene encodes CDR1 MNHEY and CDR2 SVGAGI. The CDR3 consists of 14 residues. With 8 bases clipped from V and 3 bases from J, the junction kept 10 bases outside the gene matches. The CDR3 region has the DNA TGTGCCAGCCGCCGACGGGACAGCGTCTACGAGCAGTACTTC. Amino acids: CASRRRDSVYEQYF.

The table lists this clonotype with many counts. The genes are TRBV7-3 and TRBJ2-2; no clear D gene. CDR1 and CDR2 (germline): SGHTA, FQGTGA. V was cut by 5 bases and J by 0 bases, with 7 bases left in between. This CDR3 spans 14 amino acids. For the CDR3, the DNA is TGTGCCAGCAGCCTTATAACGAACACCGGGGAGCTGTTTTTT. Translating gives CASSLITNTGELFF.

The V and J genes are TRBV10-3 and TRBJ1-1; 7 bases line up with TRBD1. J gave up 5 bases and V 2 bases, and 5 bases lay outside the gene matches. The CDR3 contains 14 residues. CDR1 and CDR2 from the germline V gene are ENHRY and SYGVKD. Here the CDR3 reads CAISETSGGTEAFF. DNA for the CDR3: TGTGCCATCAGTGAGACCTCAGGGGGGACTGAAGCTTTCTTT.

This clonotype has at least ten counts. The chain uses TRBV7-2 and TRBJ1-1; weak D call: TRBD1 (6 bases). The germline gives CDR1 SGHTA, CDR2 FQGNSA. V was trimmed by 4 bases and J by 4 bases, leaving 16 bases between them. The CDR3 runs 15 residues. CDR3 sequence (DNA): TGTGCCAGCAGCTCTATCCCGGGGGCGGGCACTGAAGCTTTCTTT. It codes for CASSSIPGAGTEAFF.

A word on this clonotype: This may come from a read error, since a much larger clone is one base off. The chain links TRBV5-1 to TRBJ2-5, with D possibly being TRBD1 or TRBD2 (5 bases each). Germline V gives CDR1 SGHRS, CDR2 YFSETQ. V gave up 3 bases and J gave up 5 bases, with 5 bases separating them. The CDR3 consists of 11 residues. CDR3 sequence reads: CASSWGETQYF. The CDR3 bases are TGCGCCAGCAGCTGGGGGGAGACCCAGTACTTC.

This clonotype turned up a few times. The rearrangement uses TRBV3-1 and TRBJ2-7; TRBD2 matches at 11 bases. V trimming: 6 bases; J trimming: 7 bases; junction bases outside the gene matches: 8. Germline CDR1 is LGHDT and CDR2 is YNNKEL (reference sequence). The CDR3 length is 14 residues. Here the CDR3 reads CASSLTSGVGEQYF. The CDR3 DNA reads TGTGCCAGCAGTCTGACTAGCGGGGTAGGGGAGCAGTACTTC.

This clonotype was detected ten times or more. V is TRBV18 and J is TRBJ2-5; no reliable D call. V dropped 3 bases and J dropped 5 bases, with 7 bases sitting between them. The length of the CDR3 is 12 residues. Germline lookup yields CDR1 KGHSH and CDR2 LQKENI. CDR3 sequence (DNA): TGTGCCAGCTCACCTGGAGACGAGACCCAGTACTTC. Translated, it gives CASSPGDETQYF.

This clonotype showed up just a few times. The chain links TRBV28 to TRBJ2-2; 7 positions match TRBD2. Germline V CDR1 and CDR2: MDHEN, SYDVKM. The CDR3 has 11 amino acids. V was clipped by 8 bases and J by 6 bases; unmatched bases: 0. The CDR3 DNA reads as TGTGCCAGCCGGGGGGCCGGGGAGCTGTTTTTT. Translation gives CASRGAGELFF.

This clonotype occurred many times. The chain recombines TRBV12-3 or TRBV12-4 with TRBJ2-7; the match to TRBD1 covers 7 bases. The CDR3 sequence is 15 residues long. With 6 bases clipped from V and 0 bases from J, the junction kept 8 bases outside the gene matches. CDR3 protein: CASSTGTAISYEQYF. CDR3 in DNA: TGTGCCAGCAGCACCGGGACAGCGATCTCCTACGAGCAGTACTTC.

Many counts were recorded for this clonotype. CDR3 region: CSASGMGPRYEQYF. The CDR3 DNA reads TGCAGTGCCAGCGGGATGGGACCGAGATACGAGCAGTACTTC. The chain uses TRBV20-1 and TRBJ2-7; TRBD2 aligns across 7 bases. Trimming at V came to 6 bases and at J to 4 bases, leaving 12 bases not matched to a gene. The CDR3 spans 14 residues. CDR1 is DFQATT and CDR2 is SNEGSKA in the germline V gene (reference sequence).

This chain uses TRBV12-3 or TRBV12-4 with TRBJ1-1; D ambiguous. Deletions cut 1 base from V and 2 bases from J, with 5 bases between. This CDR3 comprises 13 residues. The CDR3 bases are TGTGCCAGCAGTTTAGGTGACAACACTGAAGCTTTCTTT. Translation gives CASSLGDNTEAFF.

This clonotype was counted a few times. This rearrangement joins TRBV23-1 to TRBJ2-3, with D possibly being TRBD2 (5 bases). TRBV23-1 belongs to the ORF category, with a function that is uncertain. The CDR3 totals 16 residues. V was clipped by 11 bases and J by 1 base, with 22 bases between them. CDR3 coding DNA: TGCGCCTCGGAGGCCGCAGGCGGAGCCTGCACAGATACGCAGTATTTT. This translates into CASEAAGGACTDTQYF.

There are many counts of this clonotype. The chain recombines TRBV11-2 with TRBJ2-7; D may match TRBD1 or TRBD2 (5 bases each). The CDR3 has 14 amino acids. Deletions cut 6 bases from V and 0 bases from J, with 12 bases between. The V gene's germline CDR1 is SGHAT and CDR2 FQNNGV. CDR3 in DNA: TGTGCCAGCAGTCGGGACCCCAGCTCCTACGAGCAGTACTTC. It is translated as CASSRDPSSYEQYF.

The gene calls are TRBV28 and TRBJ2-7; no clear D gene. Trimming took 5 bases from V and 7 from J, leaving 9 bases between them. This CDR3 is 11 amino acids long. Germline V lookup: CDR1 MDHEN, CDR2 SYDVKM. Here the CDR3 reads CASSLGPEQYF. As DNA, the CDR3 is TGTGCCAGCAGTCTTGGCCCGGAGCAGTACTTC. The whole variable domain, remainder taken from reference TRBV28 and TRBJ2-7, is DVKVTQSSRYLVKRTGEKVFLECVQDMDHENMFWYRQDPGLGLRLIYFSYDVKMKEKGDIPEGYSVSREKKERFSLILESASTNQTSMYLCASSLGPEQYFGPGTRLTVT.

This clonotype was observed many times. CDR3 in DNA: TGTGCCAGCAGCTTAGAGGGGACAGGGGACCTTAGTAGCAATCAGCCCCAGCATTTT. It yields the protein CASSLEGTGDLSSNQPQHF. The chain combines TRBV7-8 with TRBJ1-5, with 10 bases lining up with TRBD1. Germline CDR1 and CDR2: SGHVS and FQNEAQ. CDR3 size: 19 residues. V dropped 1 base and J dropped 0; count of bases not matched to a gene: 9.

In its sample, this clonotype was seen many times. The chain links TRBV11-2 to TRBJ2-7, with TRBD2 matching over 8 bases. CDR1 and CDR2 (germline): SGHAT, FQNNGV. This CDR3 spans 15 amino acids. J was trimmed by 5 bases and V by 5 bases; bases with no gene match: 11. CDR3 in DNA: TGTGCCAGCAGCCCTCCCCCGAGGCGGGAGGACGAGCAGTACTTC. Protein product: CASSPPPRREDEQYF.

This clonotype was recorded a few times. The gene calls are TRBV29-1 and TRBJ2-1; D gene unclear. CDR3 size: 14 residues. Trimming left V 5 bases short and J 2 bases short, with 13 bases between. The germline gives CDR1 SQVTM, CDR2 ANQGSEA. CDR3 sequence reads: CSVNRLGTYNEQFF. The CDR3 coding sequence is TGCAGCGTTAATAGACTTGGGACCTACAATGAGCAGTTCTTC.

The chain joins TRBV5-4 to TRBJ2-1; D ambiguous. The V end lost 2 bases, the J end lost 5 bases, and 8 bases lay between the germline ends. CDR3 length: 13 residues. Germline CDR1 and CDR2: SGHNT and YYREEE (reference sequence). CDR3 bases: TGTGCCAGCAGCTTACGACCGAACAATGAGCAGTTCTTC. This sequence encodes CASSLRPNNEQFF.

This clonotype has ten or more counts. The J gene is TRBJ1-5, the V gene TRBV18, with TRBD1 matching 9 bases. Germline V lookup: CDR1 KGHSH, CDR2 LQKENI. This CDR3 region has 16 residues. With V trimmed by 3 bases and J by 7 bases, 10 bases remained unmatched. CDR3 nucleotides: TGTGCCAGCTCACCCGGACAGGGGTCAGGAAGCCAGCCCCAGCATTTT. This translates into CASSPGQGSGSQPQHF.

Here the CDR3 DNA reads TGTGCCAGCAGCCCAGGGTGGCGAAGCGAGCAGTACTTC. This codes for CASSPGWRSEQYF. The chain couples TRBV7-2 to TRBJ2-7; D is perhaps TRBD1 (5 bases). The CDR3 sequence is 13 residues long. The germline CDR1 and CDR2 sequences are SGHTA and FQGNSA. The germline V and J ends were trimmed by 5 bases and 6 bases, with 14 bases remaining between them. Looking up the rest from reference TRBV7-2 and TRBJ2-7 gives the full variable domain: GAGVSQSPSNKVTEKGKDVELRCDPISGHTALYWYRQSLGQGLEFLIYFQGNSAPDKSGLPSDRFSAERTGGSVSTLTIQRTQQEDSAVYLCASSPGWRSEQYFGPGTRLTVT.